This record looks at one TCR beta chain sequence and its context. The antigen is undetermined. Full-length variable regions came from constant-region reverse primers plus semi-nested Nested Universal Primer A PCR. TCRdb re-called the 5' RACE reads with MiXCR, one entry per CDR3 protein. The table has approximately 53,000 distinct CDR3 sequences, roughly 28% seen once. The memory fraction was CD4+CD45RO+CD25- cells. Study results and limitations: In terms of TCR gene usage, tumor memory CD4+ T cells clustered together with blood and lymph node memory CD4+ cells, as well as with lymph node naive CD4+ cells.

The sample comprised tumor-infiltrating memory CD4+ T cells sorted from the breast tumor. The subset was: memory CD4+ T cells, CD4+CD45RO+CD25-. This receptor was obtained from a female donor with breast cancer.

CDR3 sequence reads: CASRDTGHPQHF. CDR3 nucleotide sequence: TGTGCCAGCAGAGACACGGGACATCCCCAGCATTTT. V and J are TRBV12-3 or TRBV12-4 and TRBJ1-5; perhaps TRBD1 as D (6 bases). Trimming shortened V by 6 bases and J by 10 bases, and 13 bases separated the two germline ends. The CDR3 has 12 amino acids.